The 13 T cell receptor beta chains below come from one sample, sequenced in a study of blood T cell repertoires in COVID-19 (dated by TCRdb to 2020 to 2022). Library method: the immunoSEQ multiplex PCR assay. As stored in TCRdb, this immuneACCESS dataset retains in-frame rearrangements with V and J assigned. A fraction of the clones does not appear; measured against another copy, unresolved V genes explain less than half of the discrepancy, and the remainder lacks a known reason. The sample records fewer than 300,000 clones, around 84% of which are singletons. Around 10% of the sample goes to the ten largest clones. The sequenced material came from peripheral blood. The receptors were sampled from a man aged 50 to 60 with COVID-19, enrolled during active disease.

This chain connects TRBV6-2 or TRBV6-3 to TRBJ1-1, with D possibly matching TRBD1 (5 bases). CDR1 is MNHEY, CDR2 SVGEGT, per germline. There are 20 residues in the CDR3. V gave up 2 bases and J gave up 0 bases, with 25 bases separating them. The CDR3 loop is CASSYHLFGQGRNMNTEAFF. The CDR3 DNA reads TGTGCCAGCAGTTACCACCTCTTTGGGCAGGGCCGAAATATGAACACTGAAGCTTTCTTT.

The chain couples TRBV12-3 or TRBV12-4 to TRBJ1-1; D is unclear. V dropped 7 bases and J dropped 12 bases, with 15 bases sitting between them. This CDR3 is 11 amino acids long. CDR3 region: CASMTGVIPFF. In DNA, the CDR3 is TGTGCCAGCATGACGGGAGTTATTCCTTTCTTT.

The J gene is TRBJ2-1, the V gene TRBV28; 9 nucleotides agree with TRBD1. The CDR3 contains 16 residues. Germline V gene data show CDR1 as MDHEN and CDR2 as SYDVKM. J was trimmed by 10 bases and V by 3 bases; bases with no gene match: 13. The CDR3 nucleotides read TGTGCCAGCAGTTTTCCGGGACAGGGAGGCTTTGGGGAGCAGTTCTTC. Translating it yields CASSFPGQGGFGEQFF.

The rearrangement uses TRBV19 and TRBJ1-5; 7 bases line up with TRBD1. The CDR3 is 18 residues long. Germline-derived CDR1 and CDR2 are LNHDA and SQIVND (reference sequence). V lost 5 bases and J lost 4; bases outside the gene matches: 17. As DNA, the CDR3 is TGTGCCAGTAGTTCGCCCCGAGGCGAGACAGGGCGAAATCAGCCCCAGCATTTT. The encoded protein is CASSSPRGETGRNQPQHF. The full variable domain, in which reference TRBV19 and TRBJ1-5 provide the parts outside the CDR3, is DGGITQSPKYLFRKEGQNVTLSCEQNLNHDAMYWYRQDPGQGLRLIYYSQIVNDFQKGDIAEGYSVSREKKESFPLTVTSAQKNPTAFYLCASSSPRGETGRNQPQHFGDGTRLSIL.

This chain uses TRBV6-6 with TRBJ2-7; 8 nucleotides line up with TRBD1. Germline V lookup: CDR1 MNHNY, CDR2 SVGAGI (reference sequence). The junction had 10 bases not matched to a gene; V was cut back by 2 bases and J by 4 bases. CDR3 length: 16 residues. The DNA of the CDR3 is TGTGCCAGCAGTTACACGCGGGCAGGGGGCGTGTACGAGCAGTACTTC. As protein: CASSYTRAGGVYEQYF.

About this clone: One end of the junction does not line up with germline, which may come from a read error. This chain uses TRBV5-8 with TRBJ1-1; D uncertain. This CDR3 region has 15 residues. Germline CDR1 is SGHTS and CDR2 is YDEGEE. CDR3 region: CTSSLGRHLNTEAFF. CDR3 nucleotide sequence: TGTACCAGCAGCCTCGGGAGACATCTGAACACTGAAGCTTTCTTT.

V is TRBV5-1 and J is TRBJ2-7; 8 positions agree with TRBD1. Trimming took 0 bases from V and 5 from J; bases not matched to a gene: 7. In germline, CDR1 is SGHRS, CDR2 YFSETQ. The CDR3 spans 15 residues. The CDR3 DNA reads as TGCGCCAGCAGCTTGGGGGGCAGGGGGCAGGACGAGCAGTACTTC. Protein sequence: CASSLGGRGQDEQYF.

In its sample, this clone was seen once. This chain connects TRBV25-1 to TRBJ2-2; 7 bases are a match to TRBD1. The CDR3 extends over 16 amino acids. V gave up 4 bases and J gave up 0 bases; unmatched junction bases: 5. Germline V gene lookup returns CDR1 MGHDK and CDR2 SYGVNS. The CDR3: CASSAWDSANTGELFF. CDR3 coding DNA: TGTGCCAGCAGTGCCTGGGACAGCGCGAACACCGGGGAGCTGTTTTTT.

The J gene is TRBJ1-4, the V gene TRBV6-5; D is perhaps TRBD1 (5 bases). V was cut by 0 bases and J by 4 bases, with 12 bases left in between. The CDR3 has 16 amino acids. CDR1 and CDR2 from the germline V gene are MNHEY and SVGAGI. The CDR3 coding sequence is TGTGCCAGCAGTTACTCGTACAGGATGGTTAATGAAAAACTGTTTTTT. Amino acid sequence: CASSYSYRMVNEKLFF.

The genes are TRBV7-9 and TRBJ1-1; 10 bases line up with TRBD1. The CDR3 consists of 16 residues. The J segment lost 0 bases and the V segment lost 1 base, leaving 2 bases of the junction unmatched. Per the germline V gene, CDR1 is SEHNR and CDR2 is FQNEAQ (reference sequence). The DNA for the CDR3 is TGTGCCAGCAGCTTAGAGACAGGGGGCATGAACACTGAAGCTTTCTTT. Protein: CASSLETGGMNTEAFF.

This rearrangement joins TRBV9 to TRBJ1-1; D is ambiguous. The CDR3 is 14 residues long. From germline, CDR1 is SGDLS and CDR2 YYNGEE. Trimming removed 0 bases at V and 1 base at J, with 7 bases between. The CDR3 reads CASSVVSQNTEAFF. The CDR3 DNA reads as TGTGCCAGCAGCGTAGTGTCCCAGAACACTGAAGCTTTCTTT.

Points on this clone: The germline gene is not matched at one end of the junction; a read error may be the cause. The chain employs TRBV10-3 and TRBJ2-2; 11 bases line up with TRBD2. The length of the CDR3 is 17 residues. Germline V gives CDR1 ENHRY, CDR2 SYGVKD. The CDR3 sequence is CAISEPLLAGDTGELFF. The DNA of the CDR3 is TGTGCAATCAGTGAGCCGTTACTAGCGGGAGACACCGGGGAGCTGTTTTTT.

This sequence joins TRBV20-1 and TRBJ2-7, with TRBD2 as a possible D gene (6 bases). Germline V CDR1 and CDR2: DFQATT, SNEGSKA (reference sequence). Trimming left V 7 bases short and J 6 bases short, with 10 bases between. The CDR3 totals 10 residues. The CDR3 DNA follows: TGCAGTGTCCGGGGGAGCGAGCAGTACTTC. Translated, it gives CSVRGSEQYF.